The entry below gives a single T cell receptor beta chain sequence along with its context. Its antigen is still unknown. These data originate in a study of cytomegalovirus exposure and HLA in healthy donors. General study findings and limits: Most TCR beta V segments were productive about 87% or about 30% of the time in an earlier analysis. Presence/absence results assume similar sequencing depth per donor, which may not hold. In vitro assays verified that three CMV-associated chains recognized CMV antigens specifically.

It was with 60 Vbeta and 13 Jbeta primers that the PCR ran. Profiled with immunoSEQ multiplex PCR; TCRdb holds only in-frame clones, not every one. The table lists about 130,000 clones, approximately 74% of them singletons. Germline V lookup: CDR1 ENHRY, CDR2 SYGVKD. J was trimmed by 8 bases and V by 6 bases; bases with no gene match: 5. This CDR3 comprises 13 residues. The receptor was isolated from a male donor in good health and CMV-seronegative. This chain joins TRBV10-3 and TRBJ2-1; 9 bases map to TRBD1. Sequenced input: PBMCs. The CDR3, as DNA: TGTGCCATCAGCCCGGGACAGGGATATGAGCAGTTCTTC. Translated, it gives CAISPGQGYEQFF.